This is a list of T cell receptor beta chains from one sample in a study of T-cell reconstitution after alpha-beta-depleted transplantation in children. TCRdb independently ran MiXCR on the PCR reads; one entry per CDR3 protein. The profile covers approximately 400,000 distinct CDR3 sequences, with roughly 10% appearing a single time and over 4.5% taken by the ten largest. Sequencing was performed on PBMCs from the stem cell graft donor, taken from the stem cell graft. These receptors came from a human donor who donated a stem cell graft to a child with acute myeloid leukemia. Each CDR3 is given with its conserved first and last residue. A D gene is named only where the DNA matches it firmly. Size tells how often a clone was seen (once, few, many) or the class of an expanded clone, and some rows leave it out.

>TRBV5-1|TRBJ2-3|.|many
CASSLDSSTDTQYF
TGCGCCAGCAGCTTGGACAGTAGCACAGATACGCAGTATTTT
>TRBV20-1|TRBJ2-1|TRBD2|.
CCARDYVAGGGEQFF
TGCTGTGCTAGAGATTACGTAGCGGGAGGAGGTGAGCAGTTCTTC
>TRBV12-5|TRBJ2-7|TRBD2|few
CASGSGLASYEQYF
TGTGCTAGTGGTTCGGGACTAGCATCCTACGAGCAGTACTTC
>TRBV6-5|TRBJ1-2|TRBD1|few
CASSLDRGPNYGYTF
TGTGCCAGCAGTCTCGACAGGGGCCCTAACTATGGCTACACCTTC
>TRBV5-1|TRBJ1-1|TRBD1|few
CASSLEASGTGGMNTEAFF
TGCGCCAGCAGCTTGGAGGCCTCCGGGACAGGGGGCATGAACACTGAAGCTTTCTTT
>TRBV5-6|TRBJ2-3|TRBD2|.
CASSTGGLATDYEDTQYF
TGTGCCAGCAGCACTGGGGGACTAGCGACCGACTATGAAGATACGCAGTATTTT
>TRBV20-1|TRBJ2-1|TRBD2|many
CSASAGLGYNEQFF
TGCAGTGCTAGTGCGGGACTAGGTTACAATGAGCAGTTCTTC
>TRBV20-1|TRBJ1-6|.|few
CSASLGINSPLHF
TGCAGTGCTAGTTTAGGGATAAATTCACCCCTCCACTTT
>TRBV5-1|TRBJ2-7|TRBD2|.
CASSPGQTSGRASEQYF
TGCGCCAGCAGCCCGGGACAGACTAGCGGGAGGGCCTCCGAGCAGTACTTC
>TRBV20-1|TRBJ2-5|TRBD1|.
CSASGPGQGVQTQYF
TGCAGTGCTAGTGGGCCCGGACAGGGGGTCCAGACCCAGTACTTC
>TRBV7-2|TRBJ2-1|.|few
CASSSPASGPAEQFF
TGTGCCAGCAGCTCCCCGGCATCGGGGCCGGCTGAGCAGTTCTTC
>TRBV5-6|TRBJ1-5|TRBD1|few
CASSIGQGNQPQHF
TGTGCCAGCAGCATAGGACAGGGGAATCAGCCCCAGCATTTT
>TRBV10-3|TRBJ2-4|.|few
CASRGQENIQYF
TGTGCCAGCCGGGGACAAGAAAACATTCAGTACTTC
>TRBV20-1|TRBJ2-2|.|many
CSAGNPTGELFF
TGCAGTGCTGGGAATCCAACCGGGGAGCTGTTTTTT
>TRBV19|TRBJ2-1|.|many
CASSGGYNEQFF
TGTGCCAGCTCCGGGGGCTACAATGAGCAGTTCTTC
>TRBV19|TRBJ1-5|.|.
CASRGIFRRELGQPQHF
TGTGCCAGTAGGGGAATTTTTCGCAGGGAGTTAGGTCAGCCCCAGCATTTT
>TRBV9|TRBJ2-1|.|.
CASSVGERAGEQFF
TGTGCCAGCAGCGTAGGGGAAAGGGCGGGTGAGCAGTTCTTC
>TRBV20-1|TRBJ2-4|.|.
CSAKQGTGAKNIQYF
TGCAGTGCTAAACAGGGTACGGGAGCCAAAAACATTCAGTACTTC
>TRBV7-2|TRBJ1-4|TRBD1|many
CASSLQGQRGEKLFF
TGTGCCAGCAGCCTACAGGGGCAAAGGGGGGAAAAACTGTTTTTT
>TRBV30|TRBJ2-2|.|.
CAWSETSLDTGELFF
TGTGCCTGGAGTGAAACCTCCCTCGACACCGGGGAGCTGTTTTTT
>TRBV12-3/TRBV12-4|TRBJ1-5|.|.
CASSFGGQSSNQPQHF
TGTGCCAGCAGCTTCGGAGGTCAGTCGAGCAATCAGCCCCAGCATTTT
>TRBV2|TRBJ2-5|.|.
CASSELEETQYF
TGTGCCAGCAGTGAGCTGGAAGAGACCCAGTACTTC
>TRBV11-2|TRBJ2-5|TRBD2|few
CASSHPGGETQYF
TGTGCCAGCAGCCATCCGGGGGGAGAGACCCAGTACTTC
>TRBV20-1|TRBJ1-5|.|.
CSAKGGDTHLRLGNQPQHF
TGCAGTGCTAAAGGTGGGGACACCCACCTCCGCCTGGGCAATCAGCCCCAGCATTTT
>TRBV15|TRBJ2-7|TRBD1|few
CATSRPGTGPDEQYF
TGTGCCACCAGCAGACCCGGGACAGGGCCCGACGAGCAGTACTTC
>TRBV7-2|TRBJ2-5|TRBD1|.
CASSLGPGTGKETQYF
TGTGCCAGCAGCTTAGGACCCGGGACAGGGAAGGAGACCCAGTACTTC
>TRBV5-6|TRBJ1-2|.|.
CASSGAVGPYGYTF
TGTGCCAGCAGCGGGGCGGTGGGCCCCTATGGCTACACCTTC
>TRBV21-1|TRBJ1-5|.|many
CASGGTGDQPQHF
TGTGCCAGCGGGGGAACAGGGGATCAGCCCCAGCATTTT
>TRBV12-3/TRBV12-4|TRBJ2-1|TRBD2|.
CASRLSSGILTEQFF
TGTGCCAGCAGGTTGTCTAGCGGGATACTCACTGAGCAGTTCTTC
>TRBV7-2|TRBJ2-3|.|.
CASSTVLVNTQYF
TGTGCCAGCAGCACCGTGTTGGTGAATACGCAGTATTTT